The subject of this entry is one T cell receptor (beta chain). The antigen it recognizes is unknown. No quality values exist for individual bases; no much larger clone is one base distant. Patients with autoimmune disease history or receiving systemic immunosuppression were excluded from the trial. Peripheral blood for TCR sequencing was collected from all dose cohorts at baseline, on cycle 4 day 1, and on cycle 7 day 1. The samples were taken from a phase I, first-in-human, multicenter, open-label dose-escalation trial of ivuxolimab. The trial enrolled adults with locally advanced or metastatic head and neck squamous cell, hepatocellular, melanoma or renal cell carcinoma. CD4+ and CD8+ T cells were sorted separately from peripheral blood before TCR sequencing. The CDR3 contains 16 residues, cysteine and phenylalanine counted. Only CDR3 DNA remains: 48 bases, in frame from the first base. For sequencing of the TCRbeta CDR3 region, genomic DNA was extracted from the sorted cells. The immunoSEQ Assay was used to sequence the TCRbeta CDR3 regions. TCRdb carries this immuneACCESS record with in-frame sequences only. Its versions omit some clonotypes, under half of them owing to an unresolved V gene in the studies checked, with the rest unexplained. This sample has more than 50,000 clones in its table, and roughly nine tenths of those were observed once. The top ten constitute 18% of the sample.

These data are taken from a study of OX40 agonist ivuxolimab in advanced cancers. Turning to the overall study: Ivuxolimab was a fully human IgG2 agonistic monoclonal antibody targeting the costimulatory receptor OX40 (CD134). The paper covers the monotherapy dose-escalation part of the phase I ivuxolimab trial, which included N ≈ 54 patients. A male proportion of around 81% and a mean age of 60 years, ranging from 23 to 79, were recorded for the dose-escalation cohort. Among the approximately 50 dose-escalation patients, about 19 had hepatocellular carcinoma, 15 or so melanoma, 9 renal cell carcinoma and 9 head and neck cancer. Three dose-escalation patients achieved partial responses, one with hepatocellular carcinoma and two with cutaneous melanoma. Intravenous ivuxolimab was administered to patients every 2 weeks at six dose levels: 0.01, 0.1, 0.3, 1.5, 3 and 10 mg/kg. Prior anti-PD-1, anti-PD-L1 or anti-CTLA-4 therapy was permitted, and checkpoint inhibitors had been received by less than 45% of dose-escalation patients. Peripheral TCRbeta sequencing was intended to test whether TCR sequence diversity was altered and clonal T-cell expansion was caused by ivuxolimab. Results and caveats for the whole study, not just this receptor: After ivuxolimab, more expanded clones were found on average in CD8+ T cells than in CD4+ T cells. At doses of 0.1 to 3.0 mg/kg, clonal expansion of both CD4+ and CD8+ blood T cells was observed from baseline to week 6. Low levels of normalized T-cell clonal expansion were also seen in some patients who did not respond. In the 0.1-3.0 mg/kg groups, partial responders had among the lowest normalized peripheral clonal expansion, particularly in CD8+ T cells. The antigen specificity of the clonally expanded peripheral T cells was not determined.

This receptor was obtained from an adult with an advanced solid tumor such as melanoma, head and neck, liver or kidney cancer. The sequence joins TRBV21-1 to TRBJ1-3; the table gives TRBD1 as D, unverified against the DNA. TRBV21-1 is designated a pseudogene. The specimen comprised CD4+ or CD8+ T cells sorted from blood, sampled in a trial of the OX40 agonist ivuxolimab. The bases are TGTGCCAGCAGCAAAGGGGGACAGGGGTCTGGAAACACCATATATTTT. It codes for CASSKGGQGSGNTIYF.